The 24 T cell receptor beta chains reported below all come from one sample, sequenced in a study of cytomegalovirus exposure and HLA in healthy donors. 60 Vbeta and 13 Jbeta primers were used in PCR. Method: immunoSEQ multiplex PCR; TCRdb's copy keeps in-frame clones and lacks some. This sample carries about 92,000 clones, more than 65% of them seen once, and the ten largest clones take approximately 1.1%. Material for sequencing was PBMCs. These receptors were obtained from a girl aged 2-10 years in good health and CMV-seropositive.

This chain uses TRBV29-1 with TRBJ2-1, with D possibly being TRBD1 (6 bases). Germline values: CDR1 SQVTM, CDR2 ANQGSEA. CDR3 length equals 15 residues. Trimming cost V 3 bases and J 10 bases, with 22 bases left between them. The CDR3, as DNA: TGCAGCGTTGACACAGGGATACTAACCCTGGGGGAGCAGTTCTTC. It is translated as CSVDTGILTLGEQFF.

As to this clone: One junction end does not reproduce the germline sequence, and a read error may be involved. The chain recombines TRBV7-7 with TRBJ2-3; 10 nucleotides match TRBD2. CDR3 length equals 19 residues. Germline V CDR1 and CDR2: SSHAT, FNYEAQ (reference sequence). CDR3 nucleotide sequence: TGTGCTAGCAGCCCCCTCTTGCTAGCGGGAGCCCCAAGCACAGATACGCAGTATTTT. Translated, it gives CASSPLLLAGAPSTDTQYF.

The gene calls are TRBV25-1 and TRBJ2-7; D is possibly TRBD2 (6 bases). V lost 3 bases to trimming and J lost 2 bases, with 17 bases between them. Germline V gives CDR1 MGHDK, CDR2 SYGVNS. CDR3 length equals 16 residues. Here the CDR3 reads CASSETRTAKPYEQYF. The DNA for the CDR3 is TGTGCCAGCAGTGAGACTAGGACGGCGAAGCCCTACGAGCAGTACTTC.

The chain is built from TRBV30 and TRBJ1-3, with D possibly being TRBD1 (5 bases). CDR3 length: 12 amino acids. In germline, CDR1 is GTSNPN, CDR2 SVGIG (reference sequence). V lost 4 bases and J lost 10, with 14 bases in between. The CDR3 region has the DNA TGTGCCTGGAATCGGGGGGATCTAACCATATATTTT. Its translation: CAWNRGDLTIYF. Looking up the rest from reference TRBV30 and TRBJ1-3 gives the full variable domain: SQTIHQWPATLVQPVGSPLSLECTVEGTSNPNLYWYRQAAGRGLQLLFYSVGIGQISSEVPQNLSASRPQDRQFILSSKKLLLSDSGFYLCAWNRGDLTIYFGEGSWLTVV.

The chain carries TRBV28 and TRBJ2-1; 11 bases fit TRBD2. J gave up 0 bases and V 3 bases, and 10 bases lay outside the gene matches. Germline V gene lookup returns CDR1 MDHEN and CDR2 SYDVKM. The CDR3 extends over 19 amino acids. Here the CDR3 reads CASSLATSGNLNSYNEQFF. In nucleotides, the CDR3 is TGTGCCAGCAGTTTGGCGACTAGCGGGAATTTGAACTCCTACAATGAGCAGTTCTTC.

The gene calls are TRBV13 and TRBJ1-3; the D is unclear. V was shortened by 7 bases and J by 0 bases, with 13 bases between the two germline ends. Germline CDR1 is PRHDT and CDR2 is FYEKMQ (reference sequence). The CDR3 is 15 residues long. Here the CDR3 DNA reads TGTGCCAGCACCACCCAGGCGACCTCTGGAAACACCATATATTTT. It yields the protein CASTTQATSGNTIYF. The full variable domain, rest sourced from reference TRBV13 and TRBJ1-3, is AAGVIQSPRHLIKEKRETATLKCYPIPRHDTVYWYQQGPGQDPQFLISFYEKMQSDKGSIPDRFSAQQFSDYHSELNMSSLELGDSALYFCASTTQATSGNTIYFGEGSWLTVV.

V usage is TRBV4-3 and J usage is TRBJ2-7; 13 nucleotides match TRBD2. CDR1 and CDR2 from the germline V gene are LGHNA and YSLEER. J lost 2 bases, V lost 4 bases, and 5 bases had no gene match. This CDR3 contains 16 residues. CDR3: CASSLKLAGGPYEQYF. Written as DNA, the CDR3 is TGCGCCAGCAGCCTTAAACTAGCGGGAGGGCCCTACGAGCAGTACTTC.

This clone was recorded only once. This rearrangement joins TRBV29-1 to TRBJ1-2; perhaps TRBD1 as D (5 bases). The CDR3 has 13 amino acids. CDR1 SQVTM and CDR2 ANQGSEA come from the germline V gene. Trimming took off 7 bases at V and 3 bases at J, with 15 bases between the two ends. The CDR3 region has the DNA TGCAGCGCACGAGTCCAGGGCCACTATGGCTACACCTTC. Translating gives CSARVQGHYGYTF.

The rearrangement uses TRBV7-9 and TRBJ2-7, with D possibly being TRBD2 (5 bases). The germline CDR1 and CDR2 sequences are SEHNR and FQNEAQ (reference sequence). CDR3 length equals 14 residues. V lost 2 bases and J lost 7, with 15 bases in between. For the CDR3, the DNA is TGTGCCAGCAGCTTACGAGAACTATCGGGGGAGCAGTACTTC. The encoded protein is CASSLRELSGEQYF.

The chain couples TRBV18 to TRBJ2-3; 10 bases align to TRBD2. The germline V gene encodes CDR1 KGHSH and CDR2 LQKENI. The CDR3 sequence is 18 residues long. Trimming removed 6 bases from V and 5 bases from J; junction bases left unmatched: 17. In DNA form, the CDR3 reads TGTGCCAGCTCTGAAAACCTAGGGCTAGCGGGAGTTGGAGATACGCAGTATTTT. Its translation: CASSENLGLAGVGDTQYF.

The chain joins TRBV19 to TRBJ1-5; D perhaps matches TRBD1 (5 bases). In germline, CDR1 is LNHDA, CDR2 SQIVND (reference sequence). This CDR3 is 16 amino acids long. V gave up 2 bases and J gave up 7 bases, with 18 bases separating them. The CDR3 spells CASSIFFAREDQPQHF. Here the CDR3 DNA reads TGTGCCAGTAGTATATTCTTTGCCAGGGAGGACCAGCCCCAGCATTTT.

The chain recombines TRBV7-2 with TRBJ1-5; 7 bases are a match to TRBD1. The CDR3 length is 14 residues. Trimming at V came to 5 bases and at J to 4 bases, leaving 5 bases not matched to a gene. In germline, CDR1 is SGHTA, CDR2 FQGNSA. Written as DNA, the CDR3 is TGTGCCAGCAGCCCAGGGACAGATAATCAGCCCCAGCATTTT. Its translation: CASSPGTDNQPQHF. The entire variable domain, with the rest obtained from reference TRBV7-2 and TRBJ1-5, is as follows: GAGVSQSPSNKVTEKGKDVELRCDPISGHTALYWYRQSLGQGLEFLIYFQGNSAPDKSGLPSDRFSAERTGGSVSTLTIQRTQQEDSAVYLCASSPGTDNQPQHFGDGTRLSIL.

The chain joins TRBV7-2 to TRBJ2-1, with D maybe TRBD2 (5 bases). The CDR3 is 15 residues long. CDR1 SGHTA and CDR2 FQGNSA come from the germline V gene. V lost 0 bases, J lost 6 bases, and 12 bases lay in between. The CDR3 DNA follows: TGTGCCAGCAGCTTAGCCCGAGAGGGTTTCAATGAGCAGTTCTTC. Translation gives CASSLAREGFNEQFF.

The chain employs TRBV25-1 and TRBJ1-2; 8 nucleotides agree with TRBD1. The CDR3 loop spans 14 amino acids. Trimming removed 8 bases from V and 8 bases from J; junction bases left unmatched: 13. CDR1 and CDR2 from the germline V gene are MGHDK and SYGVNS. The CDR3, as DNA: TGTGCCAGCTCAGACCGGGGCAGGGGGCGAGGCTACACCTTC. Translating gives CASSDRGRGRGYTF.

This chain connects TRBV7-2 to TRBJ1-1, with D possibly being TRBD1 (6 bases). The germline CDR1 and CDR2 sequences are SGHTA and FQGNSA. Deletions cut 5 bases from V and 10 bases from J, with 14 bases between. The CDR3 consists of 12 residues. CDR3 loop: CASSDGGLSAFF. In DNA, the CDR3 is TGTGCCAGCAGCGACGGGGGGCTATCAGCTTTCTTT.

The rearrangement uses TRBV28 and TRBJ2-1; TRBD1 aligns across 9 bases. The CDR3 has 14 amino acids. V lost 2 bases and J lost 9; bases outside the gene matches: 5. The germline gives CDR1 MDHEN, CDR2 SYDVKM. The CDR3 nucleotides read TGTGCCAGCAGTTTAGACAGGGGGTGGGGTGAGCAGTTCTTC. It specifies CASSLDRGWGEQFF.

The V call is TRBV7-2, the J call TRBJ2-5; D ambiguous. The CDR3 totals 15 residues. From germline, CDR1 is SGHTA and CDR2 FQGNSA. Trimming cost V 4 bases and J 2 bases, with 14 bases left between them. The CDR3 sequence: CASSSRPSRQETQYF. The CDR3 DNA sequence: TGTGCCAGCAGCTCCCGACCTTCGAGGCAAGAGACCCAGTACTTC. Filled out from reference TRBV7-2 and TRBJ2-5, the complete variable domain reads GAGVSQSPSNKVTEKGKDVELRCDPISGHTALYWYRQSLGQGLEFLIYFQGNSAPDKSGLPSDRFSAERTGGSVSTLTIQRTQQEDSAVYLCASSSRPSRQETQYFGPGTRLLVL.

This clone turned up a few times. The chain links TRBV9 to TRBJ1-1, with unresolved D. V shed 3 bases and J shed 2 bases, with 11 bases lying between them. The germline V gene has CDR1 SGDLS and CDR2 YYNGEE. The CDR3 extends over 14 amino acids. The CDR3 region has the DNA TGTGCCAGCAGCGCCGAGACTGGAAACACTGAAGCTTTCTTT. Amino acid sequence: CASSAETGNTEAFF.

This clone was detected only a few times. CDR3 amino acids: CASSRPGSGQETQYF. In DNA, the CDR3 is TGCGCCAGCAGCCGTCCCGGTTCGGGCCAAGAGACCCAGTACTTC. J is TRBJ2-5 and V is TRBV4-1; D remains ambiguous. Trimming stripped 4 bases from V and 1 base from J, with 13 bases between. CDR3 size: 15 residues. CDR1 and CDR2 from the germline V gene are MGHRA and YSYEKL.

The CDR3 sequence: CALSGITDTQYF. CDR3 nucleotide sequence: TGTGCCTTATCGGGGATCACAGATACGCAGTATTTT. The chain uses TRBV30 and TRBJ2-3; D perhaps matches TRBD2 (5 bases). Germline CDR1 reads GTSNPN; CDR2 reads SVGIG (reference sequence). The CDR3 sequence is 12 residues long. The V end lost 7 bases, the J end lost 2 bases, and 10 bases lay between the germline ends. The whole variable domain, filled in from reference TRBV30 and TRBJ2-3, reads SQTIHQWPATLVQPVGSPLSLECTVEGTSNPNLYWYRQAAGRGLQLLFYSVGIGQISSEVPQNLSASRPQDRQFILSSKKLLLSDSGFYLCALSGITDTQYFGPGTRLTVL.

This chain links TRBV7-6 with TRBJ2-1, with D unresolved. The CDR3 runs to 13 residues. With 3 bases removed from V and 6 bases from J, the gap between germline ends came to 9 bases. Germline-derived CDR1 and CDR2 are SGHVS and FNYEAQ. Here the CDR3 reads CASSFEPSNEQFF. The CDR3 bases are TGTGCCAGCAGCTTTGAGCCTAGCAATGAGCAGTTCTTC.

The gene calls are TRBV6-5 and TRBJ2-7; a weak D match, TRBD1 (6 bases). Germline V CDR1 and CDR2: MNHEY, SVGAGI. This CDR3 comprises 13 residues. V lost 4 bases and J lost 4, with 11 bases in between. The CDR3 sequence: CASSSGTPYEQYF. The CDR3 coding sequence is TGTGCCAGCAGTTCCGGGACACCATACGAGCAGTACTTC.

The chain links TRBV5-6 to TRBJ2-1; the D gene is possibly TRBD2 (6 bases). The CDR3 loop spans 18 amino acids. Looked up from germline, CDR1 is SGHDT and CDR2 is YYEEEE. V lost 4 bases to trimming and J lost 6 bases, with 26 bases between them. DNA of the CDR3: TGTGCCAGCAGCCTCCAGCGGGCTCGAGCGAAAGGGGTCAATGAGCAGTTCTTC. It codes for CASSLQRARAKGVNEQFF.

This clone was recorded once. The V and J genes are TRBV30 and TRBJ2-3; D possibly corresponds to TRBD1 (6 bases). The germline V and J ends were trimmed by 3 bases and 6 bases, with 19 bases remaining between them. The CDR3 sequence is 15 residues long. Germline values: CDR1 GTSNPN, CDR2 SVGIG (reference sequence). The CDR3 spells CAWRRGQPGGDTQYF. The CDR3 region has the DNA TGTGCCTGGAGGAGGGGACAACCAGGTGGGGATACGCAGTATTTT.